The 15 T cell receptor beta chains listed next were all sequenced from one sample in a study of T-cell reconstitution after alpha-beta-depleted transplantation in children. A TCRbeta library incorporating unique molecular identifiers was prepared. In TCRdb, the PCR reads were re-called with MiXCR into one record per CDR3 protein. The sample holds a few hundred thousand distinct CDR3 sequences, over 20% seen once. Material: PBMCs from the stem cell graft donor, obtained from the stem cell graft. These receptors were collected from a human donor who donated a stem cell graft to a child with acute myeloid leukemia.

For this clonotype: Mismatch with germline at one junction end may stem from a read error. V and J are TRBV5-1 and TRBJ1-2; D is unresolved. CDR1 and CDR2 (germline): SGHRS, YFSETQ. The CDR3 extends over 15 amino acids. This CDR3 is CASSFLSTESYGHTF. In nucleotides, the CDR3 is TGCGCCAGCAGCTTCTTGTCCACAGAGTCTTATGGCCACACCTTC.

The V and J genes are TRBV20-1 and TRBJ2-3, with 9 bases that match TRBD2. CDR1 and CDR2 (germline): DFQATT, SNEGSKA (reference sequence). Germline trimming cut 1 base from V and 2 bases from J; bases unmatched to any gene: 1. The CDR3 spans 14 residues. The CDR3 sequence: CSARVAGVTDTQYF. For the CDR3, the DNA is TGCAGTGCTAGAGTAGCGGGGGTCACAGATACGCAGTATTTT.

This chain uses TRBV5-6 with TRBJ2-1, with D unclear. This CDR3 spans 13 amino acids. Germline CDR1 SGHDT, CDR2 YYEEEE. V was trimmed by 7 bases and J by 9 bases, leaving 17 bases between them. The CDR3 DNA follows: TGTGCCAGCGGCCCACCCATACTAACTGAGCAGTTCTTC. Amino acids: CASGPPILTEQFF. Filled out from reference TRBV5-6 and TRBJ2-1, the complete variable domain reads DAGVTQSPTHLIKTRGQQVTLRCSPKSGHDTVSWYQQALGQGPQFIFQYYEEEERQRGNFPDRFSGHQFPNYSSELNVNALLLGDSALYLCASGPPILTEQFFGPGTRLTVL.

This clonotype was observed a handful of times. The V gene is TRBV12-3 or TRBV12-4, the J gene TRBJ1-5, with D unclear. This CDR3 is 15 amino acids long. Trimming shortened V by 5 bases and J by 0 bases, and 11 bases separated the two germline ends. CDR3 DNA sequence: TGTGCCAGCAGTCCCAGCGACCGTAGCAATCAGCCCCAGCATTTT. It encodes CASSPSDRSNQPQHF.

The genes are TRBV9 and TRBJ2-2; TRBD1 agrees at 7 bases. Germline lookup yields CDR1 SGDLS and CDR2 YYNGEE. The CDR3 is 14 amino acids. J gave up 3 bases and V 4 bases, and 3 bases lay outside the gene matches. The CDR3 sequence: CASSRDSHTGELFF. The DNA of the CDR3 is TGTGCCAGCAGCCGGGACAGCCACACCGGGGAGCTGTTTTTT.

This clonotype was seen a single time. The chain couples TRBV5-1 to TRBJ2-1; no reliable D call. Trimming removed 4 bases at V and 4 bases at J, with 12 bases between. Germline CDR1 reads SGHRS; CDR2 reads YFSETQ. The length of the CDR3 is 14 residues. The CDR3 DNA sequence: TGCGCCAGCAGCAGCCCCGATCGGTACAATGAGCAGTTCTTC. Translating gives CASSSPDRYNEQFF.

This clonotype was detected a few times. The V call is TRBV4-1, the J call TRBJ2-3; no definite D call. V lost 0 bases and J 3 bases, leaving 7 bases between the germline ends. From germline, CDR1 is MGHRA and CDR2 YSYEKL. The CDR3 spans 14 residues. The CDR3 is CASSQDWPTDTQYF. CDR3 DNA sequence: TGCGCCAGCAGCCAAGATTGGCCTACAGATACGCAGTATTTT.

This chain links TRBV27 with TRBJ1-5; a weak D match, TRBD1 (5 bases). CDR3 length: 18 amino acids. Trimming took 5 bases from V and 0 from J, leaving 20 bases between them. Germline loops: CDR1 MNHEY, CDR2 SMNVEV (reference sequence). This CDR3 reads CASSPHQRTFYSNQPQHF. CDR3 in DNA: TGTGCCAGCAGTCCCCACCAAAGGACATTTTATAGCAATCAGCCCCAGCATTTT.

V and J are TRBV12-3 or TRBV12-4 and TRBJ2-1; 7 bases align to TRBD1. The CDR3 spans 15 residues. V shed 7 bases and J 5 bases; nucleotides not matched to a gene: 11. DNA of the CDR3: TGTGCCAGCACTCCCGGACAGGCCGAAAACAATGAGCAGTTCTTC. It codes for CASTPGQAENNEQFF.

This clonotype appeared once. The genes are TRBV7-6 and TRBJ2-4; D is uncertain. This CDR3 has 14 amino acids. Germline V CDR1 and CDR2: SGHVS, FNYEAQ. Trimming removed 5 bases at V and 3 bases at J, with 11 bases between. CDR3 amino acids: CASSPMSVKNIQYF. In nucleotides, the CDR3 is TGTGCCAGCAGCCCGATGTCGGTCAAAAACATTCAGTACTTC. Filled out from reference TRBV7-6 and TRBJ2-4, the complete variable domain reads GAGVSQSPRYKVTKRGQDVALRCDPISGHVSLYWYRQALGQGPEFLTYFNYEAQQDKSGLPNDRFSAERPEGSISTLTIQRTEQRDSAMYRCASSPMSVKNIQYFGAGTRLSVL.

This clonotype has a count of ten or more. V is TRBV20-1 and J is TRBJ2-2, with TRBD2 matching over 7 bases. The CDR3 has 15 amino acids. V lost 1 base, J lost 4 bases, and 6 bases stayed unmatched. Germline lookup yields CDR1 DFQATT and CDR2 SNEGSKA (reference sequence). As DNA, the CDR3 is TGCAGTGCTAGAGCGGGGGGATCGGGCACCGGGGAGCTGTTTTTT. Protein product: CSARAGGSGTGELFF.

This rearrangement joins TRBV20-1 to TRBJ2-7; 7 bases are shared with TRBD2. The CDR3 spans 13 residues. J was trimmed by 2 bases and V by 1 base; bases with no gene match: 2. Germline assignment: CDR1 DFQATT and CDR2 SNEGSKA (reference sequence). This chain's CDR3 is CSARVGGAYEQYF. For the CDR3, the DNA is TGCAGTGCTAGAGTGGGAGGGGCCTACGAGCAGTACTTC.

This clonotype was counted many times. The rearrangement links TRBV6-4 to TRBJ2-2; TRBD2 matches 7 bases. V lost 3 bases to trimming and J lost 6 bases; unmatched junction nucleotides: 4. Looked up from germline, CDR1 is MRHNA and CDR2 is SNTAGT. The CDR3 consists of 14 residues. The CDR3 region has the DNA TGTGCCAGCAGTGAGGGCGGGAGCTCCGGGGAGCTGTTTTTT. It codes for CASSEGGSSGELFF.

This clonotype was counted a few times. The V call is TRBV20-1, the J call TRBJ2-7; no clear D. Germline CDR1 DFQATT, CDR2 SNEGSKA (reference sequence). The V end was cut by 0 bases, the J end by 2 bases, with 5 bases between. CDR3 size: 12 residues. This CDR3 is CSARDSPYEQYF. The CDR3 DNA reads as TGCAGTGCTAGAGACAGTCCCTACGAGCAGTACTTC.

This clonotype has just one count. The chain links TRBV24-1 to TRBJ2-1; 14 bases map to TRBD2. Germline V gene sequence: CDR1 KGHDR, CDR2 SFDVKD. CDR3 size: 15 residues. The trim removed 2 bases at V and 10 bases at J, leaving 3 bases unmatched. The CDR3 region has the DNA TGTGCCACCAGTGATTACGGACTAGCGGGAGGAGAGCAGTTCTTC. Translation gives CATSDYGLAGGEQFF.